One sample yielded the 13 T cell receptor beta chains listed below, sequenced in a study of a mutant IDH1 vaccine in newly diagnosed glioma. These receptors lack a known antigen. The time point: week 11, during vaccination. Every single dose of the vaccine, 300 ug of mutant IDH1 20-mer peptide, came with topical imiquimod. This table comes from immunoSEQ multiplex PCR, and its TCRdb copy is limited to in-frame clones, with some not included. In the table there are under 55,000 clones, roughly 90% of which are singletons. The specimen was PBMCs, collected from a glioma patient whose treatment included an IDH1 peptide vaccine. The source is a man aged 50-59 years with glioma.

A remark on this clone: The junction differs from germline at one of its ends, possibly a read error. The V and J genes are TRBV28 and TRBJ2-2; D may be TRBD1 (5 bases). There are 13 residues in the CDR3. CDR1 is MDHEN and CDR2 is SYDVKM in the germline V gene. DNA of the CDR3: TGTGCCAGCAGCTTATCCAGGGACGGGGAGCTGTTTTTT. The encoded protein is CASSLSRDGELFF.

The chain employs TRBV28 and TRBJ2-2, with 14 nucleotides matching TRBD2. V lost 6 bases and J lost 4; bases outside the gene matches: 4. The germline gives CDR1 MDHEN, CDR2 SYDVKM. The CDR3 length is 16 residues. CDR3 amino acids: CASRRLAGGRTGELFF. The CDR3 DNA is TGTGCCAGCAGACGACTAGCGGGGGGGCGCACCGGGGAGCTGTTTTTT.

The chain uses TRBV7-9 and TRBJ1-2, with D maybe TRBD1 (6 bases). Germline V gene data show CDR1 as SEHNR and CDR2 as FQNEAQ (reference sequence). The germline V and J ends were trimmed by 5 bases and 8 bases, with 18 bases remaining between them. The CDR3 is 14 amino acids. The DNA of the CDR3 is TGTGCCAGCAGCCCCGAGGGGCAGGGGAGGGGCTACACCTTC. This translates into CASSPEGQGRGYTF.

J is TRBJ2-7 and V is TRBV4-1; TRBD2 matches at 9 bases. The CDR3 runs to 14 residues. After removal of 1 base from V and 5 bases from J, the junction contained 3 bases not matched to a gene. Germline V gene sequence: CDR1 MGHRA, CDR2 YSYEKL. The CDR3 region is CASSQAASGDEQYF. The CDR3 bases are TGCGCCAGCAGCCAAGCGGCTAGCGGGGACGAGCAGTACTTC.

This clone has only a few counts. V usage is TRBV7-2 and J usage is TRBJ2-7, with D uncertain. The CDR3 runs to 9 residues. The V end lost 10 bases, the J end lost 4 bases, and 5 bases lay between the germline ends. Germline V lookup: CDR1 SGHTA, CDR2 FQGNSA. The CDR3 here is CAIGYEQYF. The CDR3 DNA sequence: TGTGCCATCGGGTACGAGCAGTACTTC.

The chain combines TRBV13 with TRBJ1-4; D is possibly TRBD1 (5 bases). V lost 7 bases to trimming and J lost 3 bases, with 15 bases between them. This CDR3 is built from 15 residues. CDR1 PRHDT and CDR2 FYEKMQ come from the germline V gene (reference sequence). This CDR3 is CASTRQTPPNEKLFF. The CDR3 bases are TGTGCCAGCACCCGACAGACCCCTCCTAATGAAAAACTGTTTTTT.

J is TRBJ1-4 and V is TRBV7-6; 8 bases are a match to TRBD1. CDR3 length equals 15 residues. Losses at the gene ends were 1 base for V and 7 bases for J; bases not matched to a gene: 5. Germline lookup yields CDR1 SGHVS and CDR2 FNYEAQ. The CDR3 sequence is CASSLGQGRGEKLFF. The CDR3 DNA is TGTGCCAGCAGCTTAGGACAGGGGCGGGGTGAAAAACTGTTTTTT. The full variable domain, with the rest looked up from reference TRBV7-6 and TRBJ1-4, is GAGVSQSPRYKVTKRGQDVALRCDPISGHVSLYWYRQALGQGPEFLTYFNYEAQQDKSGLPNDRFSAERPEGSISTLTIQRTEQRDSAMYRCASSLGQGRGEKLFFGSGTQLSVL.

The CDR3 nucleotides read TGTGCCAGCTACACTCTGCGGGTAGCGGCCAGCTCTGGGGCCAACGTCCTGACTTTC. Encoded protein: CASYTLRVAASSGANVLTF. The chain carries TRBV7-8 and TRBJ2-6; a weak D match, TRBD2 (6 bases). With 8 bases removed from V and 0 bases from J, the gap between germline ends came to 23 bases. CDR3 length equals 19 residues. Germline values: CDR1 SGHVS, CDR2 FQNEAQ. The whole variable domain, remainder taken from reference TRBV7-8 and TRBJ2-6, is GAGVSQSPRYKVAKRGQDVALRCDPISGHVSLFWYQQALGQGPEFLTYFQNEAQLDKSGLPSDRFFAERPEGSVSTLKIQRTQQEDSAVYLCASYTLRVAASSGANVLTFGAGSRLTVL.

The chain employs TRBV4-1 and TRBJ1-4; 7 bases map to TRBD1. With 0 bases clipped from V and 8 bases from J, the junction kept 18 bases outside the gene matches. CDR3 length: 19 amino acids. The germline gives CDR1 MGHRA, CDR2 YSYEKL. In DNA form, the CDR3 reads TGCGCCAGCAGCCAAGAGGGGGACAGAGGACAGGTGTTTATCGAAAAACTGTTTTTT. Protein sequence: CASSQEGDRGQVFIEKLFF.

J is TRBJ1-6 and V is TRBV6-4; 8 positions match TRBD1. The CDR3 totals 16 residues. The trim removed 1 base at V and 7 bases at J, leaving 6 bases unmatched. Looked up from germline, CDR1 is MRHNA and CDR2 is SNTAGT. The CDR3 protein is CASSDWAGTGNSPLHF. The CDR3 DNA sequence: TGTGCCAGCAGTGACTGGGCCGGGACAGGCAATTCACCCCTCCACTTT.

This clone has only one observation. This rearrangement joins TRBV9 to TRBJ2-3; D is ambiguous. The CDR3 sequence is 15 residues long. CDR1 and CDR2 from the germline V gene are SGDLS and YYNGEE. The V and J ends lost 0 bases and 0 bases respectively, with 8 bases between them. The chain's CDR3 is CASSVGPGSTDTQYF. The CDR3 DNA is TGTGCCAGCAGCGTAGGCCCCGGGAGCACAGATACGCAGTATTTT.

The J gene is TRBJ2-3, the V gene TRBV6-6, with D hard to call. Trimming removed 8 bases at V and 8 bases at J, with 11 bases between. The CDR3 loop spans 11 amino acids. CDR1 and CDR2 from the germline V gene are MNHNY and SVGAGI (reference sequence). Here the CDR3 reads CASGPNPTQYF. The CDR3 nucleotides read TGTGCCAGCGGACCGAACCCTACGCAGTATTTT.

The rearrangement uses TRBV2 and TRBJ2-3; TRBD2 matches at 8 bases. Germline assignment: CDR1 SNHLY and CDR2 FYNNEI. There are 16 residues in the CDR3. After removal of 6 bases from V and 4 bases from J, the junction contained 12 bases not matched to a gene. Written as DNA, the CDR3 is TGTGCCAGCAGCGCAGGCGGGGCGGGAGGATCAGATACGCAGTATTTT. Its translation: CASSAGGAGGSDTQYF.